Sequencing of this T cell receptor beta chain was carried out in a study of PD-1 and CTLA-4 blockade in melanoma (dated by TCRdb to the early 2020s). About the investigation overall: In patients with melanoma, the study measured the effects of PD-1 blockade versus CTLA-4 blockade on the melanoma-reactive CD8 T cell response.

As concerns this clone: The target of this receptor is not known. It has no much larger one-base neighbor in the sample; base qualities were not kept.

CDR3 length: 15 amino acids, cysteine to phenylalanine. Of the read, only the CDR3 DNA is kept; its 45 bases are in frame from base 1. According to the germline V gene (reference sequence), CDR1 reads PRHDT and CDR2 reads FYEKMQ. V trim: 3 bases; J trim: 2 bases; unmatched bases: 3. Library method: the immunoSEQ multiplex PCR assay. TCRdb carries this immuneACCESS record with in-frame sequences only. Its versions omit some clonotypes, under half of them owing to an unresolved V gene in the studies checked, with the rest unexplained. Within this sample are about 7,200 clones, with 75% to 85% of them counted one time only. Of the sample, 39% falls within the top ten clones.

The sequencing here drew on CD8+ T cells from peripheral blood, taken before anti-PD-1 treatment. The clonotype comes from a human donor with melanoma. Recombination joined TRBV13 with TRBJ2-7; TRBD1 fits 11 bases in the junction. CDR3 sequence: CASSFGQGATYEQYF. The sequence in DNA is TGTGCCAGCAGCTTCGGACAGGGGGCCACCTACGAGCAGTACTTC.